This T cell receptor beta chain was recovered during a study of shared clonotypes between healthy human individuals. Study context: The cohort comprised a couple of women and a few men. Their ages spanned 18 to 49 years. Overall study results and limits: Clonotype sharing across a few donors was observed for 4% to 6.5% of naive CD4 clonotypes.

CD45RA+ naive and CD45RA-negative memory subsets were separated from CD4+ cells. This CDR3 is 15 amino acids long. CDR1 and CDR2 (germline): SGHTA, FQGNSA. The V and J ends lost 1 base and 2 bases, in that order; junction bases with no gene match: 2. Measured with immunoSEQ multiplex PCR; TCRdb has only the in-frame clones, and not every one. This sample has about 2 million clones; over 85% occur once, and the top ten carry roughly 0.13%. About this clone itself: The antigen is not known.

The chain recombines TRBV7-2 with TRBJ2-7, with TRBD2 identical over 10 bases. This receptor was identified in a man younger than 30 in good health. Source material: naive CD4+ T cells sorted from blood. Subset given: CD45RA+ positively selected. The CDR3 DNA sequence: TGTGCCAGCAGCTTAGAAGGGACTAGCGCCTACGAGCAGTACTTC. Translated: CASSLEGTSAYEQYF.